This T cell receptor (beta chain) was observed in a study of T-cell reconstitution after alpha-beta-depleted transplantation in children. From germline, CDR1 is LNHNV and CDR2 YYDKDF (reference sequence). The CDR3 runs 15 residues. V shed 0 bases and J shed 2 bases, with 11 bases lying between them. Points from the study as a whole: Alpha-beta T cells present about two months after transplant were reported to originate from several hundred expanded graft clones. Where some patients showed high TCRbeta diversity at day 60, it came from recipient T cells and thymic progenitors that had survived. Newly made T cells mostly supplied T-cell counts and diversity one year after transplant.

It was with unique molecular identifiers that the TCRbeta library was prepared. TCRdb passed the PCR reads through MiXCR, listing each CDR3 protein once. Seen here are 200,000 or so distinct CDR3 sequences, roughly 8.3% observed once, and the top ten hold roughly 36%. In this sample, this clonotype turned up a few times. The antigen remains unidentified. This chain connects TRBV15 to TRBJ2-7; no clear D. This specimen consisted of PBMCs, mostly from graft donor cells, obtained 360 days after TCRalphabeta/CD19-depleted stem cell transplant. This sequence was found in a male patient aged 2 to 10 who had a stem cell transplant for acute myeloid leukemia, so the T cells may come from the graft donor. This chain's CDR3 is CATSRDQSVTYEQYF. The CDR3 coding sequence is TGTGCCACCAGCAGAGATCAGAGCGTTACCTACGAGCAGTACTTC.